This TCR beta chain was documented in a study of identical twins. Study outcomes and limitations: Reduced insertions were recorded for abundant cord blood beta clonotypes, with no such pattern in memory repertoires. Twins' excess sharing was less marked for out-of-frame beta sequences.

The CDR3 covers 17 residues. V dropped 8 bases and J dropped 3; count of bases not matched to a gene: 8. Germline loops: CDR1 ENHRY, CDR2 SYGVKD. One entry per CDR3 protein, called by TCRdb with MiXCR from the 5' RACE reads. The table shows approximately 220,000 distinct CDR3 sequences, with 7.5% occurring only once. The table lists this clonotype with many counts. As yet, its antigen is unknown. The data also belong to a second study, concerning yellow fever vaccine responses in identical twins.

The clonotype originates from a woman aged 18 to 35 in good health. The rearrangement links TRBV10-3 to TRBJ2-2; 14 bases map to TRBD2. Specimen: memory (CD45RO+) T cells sorted from blood. CDR3 sequence reads: CAISLPGLAGDTGELFF. CDR3 nucleotides: TGTGCCATCTCCCTACCGGGACTAGCGGGAGACACCGGGGAGCTGTTTTTT.